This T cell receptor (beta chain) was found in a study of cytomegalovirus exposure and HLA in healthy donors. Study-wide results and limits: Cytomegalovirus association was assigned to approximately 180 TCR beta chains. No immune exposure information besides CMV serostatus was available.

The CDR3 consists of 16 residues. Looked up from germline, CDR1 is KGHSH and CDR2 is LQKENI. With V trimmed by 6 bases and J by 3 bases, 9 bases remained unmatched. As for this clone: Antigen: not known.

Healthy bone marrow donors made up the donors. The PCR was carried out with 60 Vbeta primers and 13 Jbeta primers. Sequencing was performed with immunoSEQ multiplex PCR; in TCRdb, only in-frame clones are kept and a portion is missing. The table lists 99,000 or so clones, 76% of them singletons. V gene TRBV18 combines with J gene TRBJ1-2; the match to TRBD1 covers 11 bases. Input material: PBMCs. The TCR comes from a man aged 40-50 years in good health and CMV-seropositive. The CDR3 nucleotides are TGTGCCAGCTCCCAAGCAGGGGGACAGGGGGACTATGGCTACACCTTC. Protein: CASSQAGGQGDYGYTF.